The 22 T cell receptor beta chains below come from one sample, sequenced in a study of radiotherapy plus CTLA-4 blockade in lung cancer. Measured with immunoSEQ multiplex PCR; TCRdb has only the in-frame clones, and not every one. The sample includes about 110,000 clones, roughly 86% seen only once; the top ten take 3% to 4%. The sequencing used peripheral blood, collected from a patient treated with radiotherapy plus ipilimumab. These receptors were obtained from a human donor with non-small cell lung cancer that progressed on radiotherapy plus ipilimumab. Some clones in this sample may be carry-over from other donors' samples.

V is TRBV18 and J is TRBJ1-1; D is possibly TRBD1 (6 bases). The germline gives CDR1 KGHSH, CDR2 LQKENI. This CDR3 has 13 residues. Trimming pared 4 bases from V and 7 bases from J, leaving 13 bases between. The CDR3 nucleotides read TGTGCCAGCTCACTAGACAGGCCCATTGAAGCTTTCTTT. It specifies CASSLDRPIEAFF.

The chain recombines TRBV7-9 with TRBJ2-5; weak D call: TRBD1 (5 bases). Germline lookup yields CDR1 SEHNR and CDR2 FQNEAQ (reference sequence). The CDR3 runs 13 residues. V was cut by 6 bases and J by 0 bases, with 8 bases left in between. CDR3 nucleotides: TGTGCCAGCAGAAAGACAGACCAAGAGACCCAGTACTTC. As protein: CASRKTDQETQYF.

The gene calls are TRBV18 and TRBJ2-3; TRBD1 or TRBD2 may be the D gene (5 bases each). This CDR3 spans 13 amino acids. V gave up 3 bases and J gave up 6 bases, with 10 bases separating them. Germline CDR1 is KGHSH and CDR2 is LQKENI. This CDR3 is CASSPMGEDTQYF. CDR3 DNA sequence: TGTGCCAGCTCACCGATGGGGGAGGATACGCAGTATTTT.

The count of this clone is one. The genes are TRBV9 and TRBJ2-5; D unclear. The CDR3 covers 14 residues. Trimming removed 0 bases at V and 5 bases at J, with 11 bases between. Germline V lookup: CDR1 SGDLS, CDR2 YYNGEE. CDR3 DNA sequence: TGTGCCAGCAGCGTAGAAGGAGTCGGTGAGACCCAGTACTTC. The encoded protein is CASSVEGVGETQYF.

The chain combines TRBV30 with TRBJ1-1; TRBD1 matches at 11 bases. The J segment lost 1 base and the V segment lost 2 bases, leaving 9 bases of the junction unmatched. This CDR3 spans 17 amino acids. Germline V gene sequence: CDR1 GTSNPN, CDR2 SVGIG (reference sequence). CDR3 sequence reads: CAWSPWTGGVSNTEAFF. CDR3 sequence (DNA): TGTGCCTGGAGTCCTTGGACAGGGGGCGTTTCGAACACTGAAGCTTTCTTT.

The chain joins TRBV5-4 to TRBJ2-7, with D uncertain. Trimming stripped 0 bases from V and 3 bases from J, with 13 bases between. CDR1 SGHNT and CDR2 YYREEE come from the germline V gene (reference sequence). The CDR3 length is 15 residues. The CDR3 DNA sequence: TGTGCCAGCAGCTTGGTGGGCGGTGAAGTCTACGAGCAGTACTTC. Translation: CASSLVGGEVYEQYF.

The chain is built from TRBV7-3 and TRBJ2-5; D ambiguous. CDR3 length equals 14 residues. Trimming shortened V by 1 base and J by 4 bases, and 10 bases separated the two germline ends. CDR1 and CDR2 (germline): SGHTA, FQGTGA. This CDR3 is CASSLNGVGETQYF. CDR3 bases: TGTGCCAGCAGCTTAAATGGGGTCGGAGAGACCCAGTACTTC.

The chain uses TRBV5-1 and TRBJ2-7; D possibly matches TRBD1 or TRBD2 (5 bases each). V lost 3 bases, J lost 2 bases, and 15 bases lay in between. In germline, CDR1 is SGHRS, CDR2 YFSETQ. The CDR3 runs 15 residues. Written as DNA, the CDR3 is TGCGCCAGCAGCTCAGCCGGGACCGCCGCCTACGAGCAGTACTTC. It yields the protein CASSSAGTAAYEQYF.

The chain employs TRBV28 and TRBJ2-1, with TRBD1 matching 12 bases. The J segment lost 4 bases and the V segment lost 4 bases, leaving 5 bases of the junction unmatched. Germline-derived CDR1 and CDR2 are MDHEN and SYDVKM. This CDR3 contains 16 residues. DNA of the CDR3: TGTGCCAGCAGTTCCGGGACAGGGGGCTCGTACAATGAGCAGTTCTTC. It is translated as CASSSGTGGSYNEQFF.

The chain employs TRBV11-3 and TRBJ2-7; 10 bases map to TRBD1. V was clipped by 5 bases and J by 3 bases; unmatched bases: 7. Germline lookup yields CDR1 SGHNT and CDR2 YENEEA. This CDR3 has 15 residues. CDR3 DNA: TGTGCCAGCAGCCTGCAGACAGGGGGCGGCTACGAGCAGTACTTC. Its translation: CASSLQTGGGYEQYF.

The chain uses TRBV7-3 and TRBJ2-5; TRBD1 might be the D (5 bases). The V end lost 5 bases, the J end lost 3 bases, and 10 bases lay between the germline ends. This CDR3 spans 13 amino acids. From germline, CDR1 is SGHTA and CDR2 FQGTGA. Written as DNA, the CDR3 is TGTGCCAGCAGCAAGTCCAGGGAAGAGACCCAGTACTTC. Protein sequence: CASSKSREETQYF.

This chain links TRBV5-1 with TRBJ1-1; D not resolved. V was trimmed by 2 bases and J by 5 bases, leaving 13 bases between them. This CDR3 is 14 amino acids long. Germline assignment: CDR1 SGHRS and CDR2 YFSETQ. CDR3 coding DNA: TGCGCCAGCAGCTTAAATCAAGGGAGGACTGAAGCTTTCTTT. Protein product: CASSLNQGRTEAFF.

The V and J genes are TRBV5-5 and TRBJ1-2; no reliable D call. CDR1 and CDR2 from the germline V gene are SGHKS and YYEKEE (reference sequence). V shed 1 base and J shed 10 bases, with 8 bases lying between them. The CDR3 has 11 residues. CDR3 sequence: CASSLLATYTF. CDR3 nucleotides: TGTGCCAGCAGCTTGTTGGCCACCTACACCTTC.

The sample holds a few counts of this clone. The chain recombines TRBV9 with TRBJ1-6; no clear D. The CDR3 contains 16 residues. Germline V gene sequence: CDR1 SGDLS, CDR2 YYNGEE. Trimming removed 4 bases from V and 8 bases from J, with 19 bases in between. As DNA, the CDR3 is TGTGCCAGCAGCCCCTCCACGGGCATTAGGGATTCACCCCTCCACTTT. Translating it yields CASSPSTGIRDSPLHF.

The rearrangement joins TRBV7-8 to TRBJ2-3, with 8 positions matching TRBD2. The germline CDR1 and CDR2 sequences are SGHVS and FQNEAQ. The CDR3 consists of 16 residues. V lost 0 bases, J lost 5 bases, and 7 bases stayed unmatched. As DNA, the CDR3 is TGTGCCAGCAGCTTAGCACGGGGGGGCCGGTTAGATACGCAGTATTTT. Translation: CASSLARGGRLDTQYF.

The CDR3 DNA reads as TGTGCCAGCAGTCGCGGGGTTCAACTTAACTATGGCTACACCTTC. Its translation: CASSRGVQLNYGYTF. The genes are TRBV27 and TRBJ1-2; D not certain. V gave up 5 bases and J gave up 1 base, with 14 bases separating them. The CDR3 length is 15 residues. Germline V CDR1 and CDR2: MNHEY, SMNVEV (reference sequence).

The rearrangement uses TRBV6-4 and TRBJ2-3, with 12 bases that match TRBD2. V shed 0 bases and J 4 bases; nucleotides not matched to a gene: 5. The CDR3 runs to 17 residues. Germline assignment: CDR1 MRHNA and CDR2 SNTAGT. The CDR3 region is CASSDSSSSGGADTQYF. The DNA of the CDR3 is TGTGCCAGCAGTGACTCGAGTTCTAGCGGGGGGGCAGATACGCAGTATTTT.

The chain is built from TRBV18 and TRBJ2-3; D gene ambiguous. There are 15 residues in the CDR3. Germline V CDR1 and CDR2: KGHSH, LQKENI. The ends were cut back, 2 bases at V and 5 bases at J, with 14 bases in the middle. CDR3 amino acids: CASSPVQYIGDTQYF. CDR3 DNA: TGTGCCAGCTCACCAGTCCAGTACATCGGAGATACGCAGTATTTT.

In this sample, this clone turned up once. The rearrangement uses TRBV12-2 and TRBJ1-3; the D call TRBD1 from the table was never checked on the DNA. TRBV12-2 is shown as a pseudogene. The CDR3 extends over 14 amino acids. The CDR3 protein is CASRWAGLRNTIYF. The CDR3 region has the DNA TGTGCAAGTCGCTGGGCAGGTTTACGAAACACCATATATTTT.

V is TRBV5-1 and J is TRBJ2-5; TRBD2 is a possible D gene (6 bases). Trimming removed 7 bases at V and 0 bases at J, with 7 bases between. In germline, CDR1 is SGHRS, CDR2 YFSETQ. There are 12 residues in the CDR3. CDR3 loop: CASGGNQETQYF. For the CDR3, the DNA is TGCGCCAGCGGGGGGAACCAAGAGACCCAGTACTTC.

The rearrangement joins TRBV7-2 to TRBJ2-5, with a weak D call TRBD1 (6 bases). CDR3 length equals 14 residues. In germline, CDR1 is SGHTA, CDR2 FQGNSA. Trimming took off 1 base at V and 5 bases at J, with 11 bases between the two ends. The CDR3 is CASSLDPQGETQYF. In DNA form, the CDR3 reads TGTGCCAGCAGCTTAGATCCCCAGGGGGAGACCCAGTACTTC.

The table lists this clone with a count of one. Here the CDR3 DNA reads TGCGCCAGCAGCTTGGGTTCCGGTGGCTACACCTTC. Residues: CASSLGSGGYTF. The rearrangement uses TRBV5-1 and TRBJ1-2, with D uncertain. The germline CDR1 and CDR2 sequences are SGHRS and YFSETQ. V was trimmed by 0 bases and J by 7 bases, leaving 7 bases between them. The CDR3 is 12 amino acids.